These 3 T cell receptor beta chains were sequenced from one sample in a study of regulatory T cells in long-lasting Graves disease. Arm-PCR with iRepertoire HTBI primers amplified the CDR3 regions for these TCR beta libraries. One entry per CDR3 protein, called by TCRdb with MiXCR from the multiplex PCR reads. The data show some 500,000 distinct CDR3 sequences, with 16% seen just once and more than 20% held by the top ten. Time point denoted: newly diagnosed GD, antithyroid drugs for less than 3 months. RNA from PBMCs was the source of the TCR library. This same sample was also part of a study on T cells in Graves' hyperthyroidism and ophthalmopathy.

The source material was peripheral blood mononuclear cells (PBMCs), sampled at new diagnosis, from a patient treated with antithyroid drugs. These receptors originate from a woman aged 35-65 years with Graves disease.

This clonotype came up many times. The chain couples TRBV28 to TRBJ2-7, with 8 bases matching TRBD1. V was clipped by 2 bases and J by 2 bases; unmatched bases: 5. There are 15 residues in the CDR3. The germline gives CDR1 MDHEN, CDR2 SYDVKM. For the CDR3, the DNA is TGTGCCAGCAGTTTAATCGCGACAGGGGCCTACGAGCAGTACTTC. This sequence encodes CASSLIATGAYEQYF.

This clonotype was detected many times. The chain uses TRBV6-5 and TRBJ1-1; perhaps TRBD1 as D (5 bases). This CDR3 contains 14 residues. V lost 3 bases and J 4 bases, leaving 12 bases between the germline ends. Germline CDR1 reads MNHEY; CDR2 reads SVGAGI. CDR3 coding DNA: TGTGCCAGCAGTTATTCCCGGGACGGCACTGAAGCTTTCTTT. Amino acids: CASSYSRDGTEAFF.

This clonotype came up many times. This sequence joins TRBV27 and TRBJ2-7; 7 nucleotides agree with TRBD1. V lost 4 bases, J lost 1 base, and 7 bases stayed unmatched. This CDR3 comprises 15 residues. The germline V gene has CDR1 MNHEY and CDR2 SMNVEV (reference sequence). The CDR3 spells CASSSPTGRSYEQYF. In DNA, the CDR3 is TGTGCCAGCAGTTCTCCGACAGGGAGATCCTACGAGCAGTACTTC.